This record covers a single T cell receptor beta chain. The CDR3 extends over 13 amino acids. The germline CDR1 and CDR2 sequences are SEHNR and FQNEAQ (reference sequence). V was shortened by 0 bases and J by 3 bases, with 5 bases between the two germline ends. The sample originates from a study of T cell responses to AZD1222 COVID-19 vaccine. This table comes from immunoSEQ multiplex PCR, and its TCRdb copy is limited to in-frame clones, with some not included. Of tens of thousands of clones listed, approximately 80% are singletons. The chain joins TRBV7-9 to TRBJ1-2; D call uncertain. The receptor was isolated from an adult in good health. The sample here was peripheral blood, taken on day 0 of AZD1222 vaccination. DNA for the CDR3: TGTGCCAGCAGCTTAGCGGGTTACTATGGCTACACCTTC. Translation: CASSLAGYYGYTF.